Below, 30 T cell receptor beta chains from the same sample are listed, as sequenced in a study of shared clonotypes between healthy human individuals. Profiling relied on immunoSEQ multiplex PCR, and the TCRdb table lists in-frame clones only, not all of them. This sample has approximately 95,000 clones; 67% occur once, and the top ten carry more than 40%. Material: memory CD8+ T cells sorted from blood. Subset described: CD45RO+ cells pooled with CCR7-negative TemRA cells. The receptor set was obtained from a man between 25 and 39 years old in good health.

This chain joins TRBV6-4 and TRBJ2-7, with a possible D match to TRBD2 (6 bases). The CDR3 spans 16 residues. Looked up from germline, CDR1 is MRHNA and CDR2 is SNTAGT. V lost 4 bases, J lost 2 bases, and 18 bases lay in between. CDR3 region: CASSGPGDFLPYEQYF. CDR3 DNA sequence: TGTGCCAGCAGTGGCCCGGGGGACTTCCTCCCCTACGAGCAGTACTTC.

The CDR3 nucleotides are TGTGCCAGCAGCTTGGAGCTTGCAGGGATACACAATGAGCAGTTCTTC. Translated, it gives CASSLELAGIHNEQFF. The J gene is TRBJ2-1, the V gene TRBV5-6, with a possible D match to TRBD1 (5 bases). Trimming cost V 0 bases and J 5 bases, with 15 bases left between them. CDR3 length equals 16 residues. Germline V CDR1 and CDR2: SGHDT, YYEEEE.

The rearrangement links TRBV11-2 to TRBJ2-7; 8 bases are a match to TRBD2. CDR1 and CDR2 (germline): SGHAT, FQNNGV. V gave up 1 base and J gave up 0 bases; unmatched junction bases: 5. CDR3 length: 16 residues. CDR3 DNA: TGTGCCAGCAGCTTAGTGGGTAGCGGGGTCTCCTACGAGCAGTACTTC. This translates into CASSLVGSGVSYEQYF.

The chain uses TRBV18 and TRBJ2-5; tentatively, D is TRBD1 (6 bases). CDR1 is KGHSH, CDR2 LQKENI, per germline. Trimming took 2 bases from V and 0 from J, leaving 13 bases between them. The CDR3 is 16 residues long. Here the CDR3 DNA reads TGTGCCAGCTCACCAGAGACAGGAACCTACCAAGAGACCCAGTACTTC. Its protein is CASSPETGTYQETQYF.

J is TRBJ1-5 and V is TRBV4-1; no definite D call. The CDR3 has 14 amino acids. V was cut by 1 base and J by 0 bases, with 4 bases left in between. Germline CDR1 MGHRA, CDR2 YSYEKL. This chain's CDR3 is CASSQVDSNQPQHF. DNA of the CDR3: TGCGCCAGCAGCCAAGTCGATAGCAATCAGCCCCAGCATTTT.

The chain carries TRBV7-9 and TRBJ1-4, with a weak D call TRBD1 (5 bases). Germline-derived CDR1 and CDR2 are SEHNR and FQNEAQ (reference sequence). V was clipped by 5 bases and J by 5 bases, with 12 bases between them. This CDR3 is 14 amino acids long. CDR3 protein: CASSHGTVNEKLFF. For the CDR3, the DNA is TGTGCCAGCAGCCACGGGACGGTAAATGAAAAACTGTTTTTT. The complete variable domain, with remaining parts taken from reference TRBV7-9 and TRBJ1-4, reads DTGVSQNPRHKITKRGQNVTFRCDPISEHNRLYWYRQTLGQGPEFLTYFQNEAQLEKSRLLSDRFSAERPKGSFSTLEIQRTEQGDSAMYLCASSHGTVNEKLFFGSGTQLSVL.

This rearrangement joins TRBV7-6 to TRBJ2-5; a possible D gene is TRBD1 (6 bases). Germline CDR1 SGHVS, CDR2 FNYEAQ. The germline V and J ends were trimmed by 1 base and 3 bases, with 15 bases remaining between them. This CDR3 is 16 amino acids long. This CDR3 reads CASSLEYRRTEETQYF. As DNA, the CDR3 is TGTGCCAGCAGCTTAGAATATCGTCGGACAGAAGAGACCCAGTACTTC.

This chain uses TRBV4-1 with TRBJ2-3, with a tentative D call TRBD2 (6 bases). The V end lost 4 bases, the J end lost 2 bases, and 19 bases lay between the germline ends. This CDR3 contains 17 residues. Germline V CDR1 and CDR2: MGHRA, YSYEKL. CDR3 sequence reads: CASSPRHWTTYTDTQYF. The CDR3 DNA reads as TGCGCCAGCAGCCCTCGACACTGGACTACCTACACAGATACGCAGTATTTT.

This clone was found once. This chain uses TRBV7-9 with TRBJ2-7; possibly TRBD1 or TRBD2 for D (5 bases each). Trimming shortened V by 2 bases and J by 3 bases, and 11 bases separated the two germline ends. The length of the CDR3 is 14 residues. Germline V lookup: CDR1 SEHNR, CDR2 FQNEAQ (reference sequence). The CDR3 DNA reads TGTGCCAGCAGCTTACCGGGACGGAACTACGAGCAGTACTTC. Amino acids: CASSLPGRNYEQYF.

This clone was counted ten times or more. V is TRBV6-6 and J is TRBJ2-7, with 7 bases that match TRBD2. V was pared by 2 bases and J by 0 bases, with 4 bases of the junction left unmatched. This CDR3 is built from 15 residues. Germline V gene sequence: CDR1 MNHNY, CDR2 SVGAGI (reference sequence). The CDR3 bases are TGTGCCAGCAGTTACGAGGGAGGGCCCTCCTACGAGCAGTACTTC. This sequence encodes CASSYEGGPSYEQYF.

This rearrangement joins TRBV7-8 to TRBJ2-7; 9 nucleotides agree with TRBD2. The CDR3 length is 15 residues. Per germline, CDR1 SGHVS and CDR2 FQNEAQ. V was pared by 5 bases and J by 5 bases, with 10 bases of the junction left unmatched. CDR3 coding DNA: TGTGCCAGCAGCCCCAAGGGGTTAGCGGGAGACGAGCAGTACTTC. This codes for CASSPKGLAGDEQYF.

The V gene is TRBV6-1, the J gene TRBJ2-7, with a tentative D call TRBD2 (6 bases). V lost 6 bases and J 7 bases, leaving 22 bases between the germline ends. This CDR3 is built from 15 residues. Germline V gene lookup returns CDR1 MNHNS and CDR2 SASEGT. Written as DNA, the CDR3 is TGTGCCAGCAGCAGACCGGGACTGGGCCCGCGGGAGCAGTACTTC. Encoded protein: CASSRPGLGPREQYF.

V and J are TRBV6-5 and TRBJ2-3; D is uncertain. CDR3 length: 13 amino acids. V was cut by 2 bases and J by 6 bases, with 9 bases left in between. Per the germline V gene, CDR1 is MNHEY and CDR2 is SVGAGI. The CDR3 bases are TGTGCCAGCAGTTACCAGTTGGGGGATACGCAGTATTTT. Residues: CASSYQLGDTQYF.

This clone appeared a few times. Additional DNA sequences in this sample encode the identical CDR3. V usage is TRBV27 and J usage is TRBJ2-6; D gene unclear. Per the germline V gene, CDR1 is MNHEY and CDR2 is SMNVEV (reference sequence). V was trimmed by 0 bases and J by 4 bases, leaving 4 bases between them. The length of the CDR3 is 14 residues. CDR3 region: CASSLSPGANVLTF. DNA of the CDR3: TGTGCCAGCAGTTTATCCCCGGGGGCCAACGTCCTGACTTTC.

This rearrangement joins TRBV4-3 to TRBJ2-1; the match to TRBD2 covers 9 bases. The ends lost 1 base at V and 3 bases at J; junction bases unmatched: 1. The germline V gene has CDR1 LGHNA and CDR2 YSLEER. The CDR3 sequence is 15 residues long. The CDR3 spells CASSQASGDYNEQFF. The CDR3 nucleotides are TGCGCCAGCAGCCAAGCTAGCGGGGACTACAATGAGCAGTTCTTC.

This clone was counted ten times or more. The chain combines TRBV11-2 with TRBJ2-7; perhaps TRBD1 as D (5 bases). The CDR3 contains 15 residues. Deletions cut 0 bases from V and 3 bases from J, with 12 bases between. The germline V gene encodes CDR1 SGHAT and CDR2 FQNNGV. The CDR3 spells CASSLDRPGNYEQYF. CDR3 sequence (DNA): TGTGCCAGCAGCTTAGATCGACCAGGGAACTACGAGCAGTACTTC.

The genes are TRBV13 and TRBJ2-7; D is uncertain. The CDR3 loop spans 12 amino acids. V lost 2 bases to trimming and J lost 4 bases, with 6 bases between them. CDR1 is PRHDT, CDR2 FYEKMQ, per germline (reference sequence). The CDR3 region has the DNA TGTGCCAGCAGCTTATTCTCTTACGAGCAGTACTTC. Amino acid sequence: CASSLFSYEQYF.

The V call is TRBV10-3, the J call TRBJ2-7, with 11 positions matching TRBD2. Germline CDR1 and CDR2: ENHRY and SYGVKD. Unmatched junction bases numbered 14, after V lost 5 bases and J lost 2 bases. CDR3 length equals 18 residues. This CDR3 reads CAISPGTSGTPTTYEQYF. The CDR3, as DNA: TGTGCCATCAGTCCGGGGACTAGCGGAACTCCGACTACCTACGAGCAGTACTTC.

The V call is TRBV28, the J call TRBJ2-5, with TRBD1 matching over 7 bases. The germline V gene has CDR1 MDHEN and CDR2 SYDVKM. Unmatched junction bases numbered 7, after V lost 5 bases and J lost 1 base. This CDR3 spans 15 amino acids. The CDR3 DNA reads as TGTGCCAGCAGTATCCACAGGGGCCCCCAAGAGACCCAGTACTTC. Translation gives CASSIHRGPQETQYF. The full variable domain, in which reference TRBV28 and TRBJ2-5 provide the parts outside the CDR3, is DVKVTQSSRYLVKRTGEKVFLECVQDMDHENMFWYRQDPGLGLRLIYFSYDVKMKEKGDIPEGYSVSREKKERFSLILESASTNQTSMYLCASSIHRGPQETQYFGPGTRLLVL.

The sample holds a few counts of this clone. V gene TRBV27 combines with J gene TRBJ2-1; 8 nucleotides align to TRBD2. Germline lookup yields CDR1 MNHEY and CDR2 SMNVEV (reference sequence). This CDR3 comprises 15 residues. V shed 3 bases and J 2 bases; nucleotides not matched to a gene: 3. The CDR3 region is CASSFGAGAYNEQFF. CDR3 DNA sequence: TGTGCCAGCAGTTTCGGAGCGGGAGCCTACAATGAGCAGTTCTTC.

This clone was observed a few times. The chain recombines TRBV7-8 with TRBJ2-2; TRBD2 agrees at 7 bases. CDR1 is SGHVS and CDR2 is FQNEAQ in the germline V gene. This CDR3 region has 15 residues. J gave up 7 bases and V 1 base, and 6 bases lay outside the gene matches. CDR3 DNA: TGTGCCAGCAGCTTAGGGGCAGGGAGGGTCGGGGAGCTGTTTTTT. Encoded protein: CASSLGAGRVGELFF.

To note about this clone: Within the sample, other DNA sequences also encode this same CDR3. This chain uses TRBV29-1 with TRBJ1-1; 9 bases match TRBD1. Germline V gene sequence: CDR1 SQVTM, CDR2 ANQGSEA. This CDR3 is built from 15 residues. The V gene end was trimmed by 6 bases and the J gene end by 6 bases; junction bases not matched to a gene: 14. The CDR3 reads CSVSSPGQGSPEAFF. CDR3 nucleotide sequence: TGCAGCGTCAGCTCCCCGGGACAGGGATCCCCTGAAGCTTTCTTT.

The genes are TRBV28 and TRBJ2-2; D is unclear. This CDR3 has 14 residues. Trimming took off 7 bases at V and 4 bases at J, with 13 bases between the two ends. From germline, CDR1 is MDHEN and CDR2 SYDVKM. The CDR3: CASIIRPGTGELFF. The CDR3 nucleotides are TGTGCCAGCATTATAAGGCCCGGCACCGGGGAGCTGTTTTTT. The variable domain in full, with the rest retrieved from reference TRBV28 and TRBJ2-2, is DVKVTQSSRYLVKRTGEKVFLECVQDMDHENMFWYRQDPGLGLRLIYFSYDVKMKEKGDIPEGYSVSREKKERFSLILESASTNQTSMYLCASIIRPGTGELFFGEGSRLTVL.

V and J are TRBV30 and TRBJ2-2; 9 bases map to TRBD1. The CDR3 has 15 amino acids. Per the germline V gene, CDR1 is GTSNPN and CDR2 is SVGIG (reference sequence). The V gene end was trimmed by 0 bases and the J gene end by 3 bases; junction bases not matched to a gene: 2. The CDR3 loop is CAWSVGDRDTGELFF. CDR3 sequence (DNA): TGTGCCTGGAGTGTAGGGGACAGGGACACCGGGGAGCTGTTTTTT.

The chain joins TRBV29-1 to TRBJ2-3; 8 nucleotides line up with TRBD2. Germline-derived CDR1 and CDR2 are SQVTM and ANQGSEA. This CDR3 contains 16 residues. V shed 7 bases and J 2 bases; nucleotides not matched to a gene: 14. The CDR3 DNA follows: TGCAGCGCCGGGGGGGGTAGCGGGACCTTCACAGATACGCAGTATTTT. Protein sequence: CSAGGGSGTFTDTQYF.

The chain is built from TRBV11-3 and TRBJ2-2; 13 nucleotides line up with TRBD2. Germline lookup yields CDR1 SGHNT and CDR2 YENEEA. Trimming removed 3 bases from V and 6 bases from J; junction bases left unmatched: 4. The CDR3 loop spans 16 amino acids. The CDR3 loop is CASSLDGLAGAGELFF. CDR3 nucleotides: TGTGCCAGCAGCTTGGACGGACTAGCGGGAGCCGGGGAGCTGTTTTTT.

The J gene is TRBJ2-1, the V gene TRBV15; 9 bases align to TRBD2. Germline V gives CDR1 LNHNV, CDR2 YYDKDF (reference sequence). V was pared by 5 bases and J by 8 bases, with 7 bases of the junction left unmatched. CDR3 size: 14 residues. The CDR3, as DNA: TGTGCCACCAGCGAGGGACTAGCCAATTATGAGCAGTTCTTC. This gives the protein CATSEGLANYEQFF.

The rearrangement links TRBV7-9 to TRBJ1-1; D is perhaps TRBD1 (5 bases). Germline V lookup: CDR1 SEHNR, CDR2 FQNEAQ (reference sequence). The CDR3 totals 15 residues. The germline V and J ends were trimmed by 5 bases and 2 bases, with 15 bases remaining between them. CDR3 residues: CASSPPLGANTEAFF. The CDR3 DNA reads TGTGCCAGCAGCCCCCCCCTAGGGGCAAACACTGAAGCTTTCTTT.

As DNA, the CDR3 is TGTGCCAGCAGTTACCTGCCTAACTCTGGCACAGATACGCAGTATTTT. Residues: CASSYLPNSGTDTQYF. This chain joins TRBV6-5 and TRBJ2-3; D not resolved. The V end lost 2 bases, the J end lost 1 base, and 13 bases lay between the germline ends. Germline V lookup: CDR1 MNHEY, CDR2 SVGAGI. The CDR3 contains 16 residues.

The chain has TRBV6-1 and TRBJ2-1; D may be TRBD2 (5 bases). Germline V CDR1 and CDR2: MNHNS, SASEGT. V was clipped by 1 base and J by 2 bases, with 9 bases between them. The CDR3 totals 15 residues. The CDR3 sequence is CASSEDEGTYNEQFF. The CDR3, as DNA: TGTGCCAGCAGTGAAGATGAGGGAACCTACAATGAGCAGTTCTTC.